These 28 T cell receptor beta chains came from one sample sequenced in a study of T cell clones after liver transplantation. Produced via immunoSEQ multiplex PCR; TCRdb's table is partial and in-frame only. The repertoire holds 35,000 to 45,000 clones, with around 84% as singletons. The material was CD4+ T cells from blood, obtained 24 months after liver transplant. The source is a human patient who received a liver transplant. Some T cells may have originated in the graft donor.

The chain combines TRBV27 with TRBJ2-3; maybe TRBD1 (6 bases). This CDR3 region has 15 residues. The germline CDR1 and CDR2 sequences are MNHEY and SMNVEV (reference sequence). The V and J ends lost 5 bases and 2 bases respectively, with 14 bases between them. Here the CDR3 reads CASSPRDTDTDTQYF. The CDR3 nucleotides read TGTGCCAGCAGTCCACGGGACACCGACACAGATACGCAGTATTTT.

This clone was seen just once. J is TRBJ1-2 and V is TRBV5-1; 9 bases agree with TRBD1. J was trimmed by 4 bases and V by 3 bases; bases with no gene match: 4. Germline-derived CDR1 and CDR2 are SGHRS and YFSETQ. The CDR3 has 14 amino acids. For the CDR3, the DNA is TGCGCCAGCAGCTACCAGACAGGGGGCTATGGCTACACCTTC. This codes for CASSYQTGGYGYTF. Full variable domain (missing parts from reference TRBV5-1 and TRBJ1-2): KAGVTQTPRYLIKTRGQQVTLSCSPISGHRSVSWYQQTPGQGLQFLFEYFSETQRNKGNFPGRFSGRQFSNSRSEMNVSTLELGDSALYLCASSYQTGGYGYTFGSGTRLTVV.

The rearrangement joins TRBV28 to TRBJ2-1; TRBD2 matches at 7 bases. Germline V gene sequence: CDR1 MDHEN, CDR2 SYDVKM. J was trimmed by 9 bases and V by 6 bases; bases with no gene match: 5. The CDR3 spans 12 residues. The DNA for the CDR3 is TGTGCCAGCAGCCCCCCGGGGGGTGAGCAGTTCTTC. Its translation is CASSPPGGEQFF.

The V call is TRBV5-4, the J call TRBJ2-4, with D perhaps matching TRBD1 or TRBD2 (5 bases each). This CDR3 comprises 14 residues. Germline lookup yields CDR1 SGHNT and CDR2 YYREEE (reference sequence). V lost 2 bases to trimming and J lost 2 bases, with 8 bases between them. CDR3 nucleotide sequence: TGTGCCAGCAGCTTTGGGGGTCCCAAAAACATTCAGTACTTC. It encodes CASSFGGPKNIQYF.

The V and J genes are TRBV5-1 and TRBJ1-3, with D unresolved. Germline V CDR1 and CDR2: SGHRS, YFSETQ. The CDR3 is 14 amino acids. Trimming stripped 4 bases from V and 0 bases from J, with 8 bases between. Written as DNA, the CDR3 is TGCGCCAGCAGCGCAGCGAGCTCTGGAAACACCATATATTTT. Translated: CASSAASSGNTIYF.

The V gene is TRBV28, the J gene TRBJ1-5; no clear D gene. Per the germline V gene, CDR1 is MDHEN and CDR2 is SYDVKM. V was shortened by 5 bases and J by 4 bases, with 15 bases between the two germline ends. The CDR3 totals 15 residues. In DNA form, the CDR3 reads TGTGCCAGCAGTAAACTGACCGAAACAAATCAGCCCCAGCATTTT. Translating gives CASSKLTETNQPQHF.

V is TRBV5-1 and J is TRBJ1-3; D gene ambiguous. Germline V lookup: CDR1 SGHRS, CDR2 YFSETQ. V lost 0 bases and J lost 0, with 10 bases in between. The CDR3 length is 16 residues. As DNA, the CDR3 is TGCGCCAGCAGCTTGGAGCAGAGCCTCTCTGGAAACACCATATATTTT. Protein sequence: CASSLEQSLSGNTIYF.

The chain has TRBV7-2 and TRBJ1-6; possibly TRBD1 for D (6 bases). Trimming cost V 2 bases and J 5 bases, with 13 bases left between them. In germline, CDR1 is SGHTA, CDR2 FQGNSA. The CDR3 runs 16 residues. The CDR3 DNA is TGTGCCAGCAGCTTACTGCCAGGGGCGAATAATTCACCCCTCCACTTT. It translates to CASSLLPGANNSPLHF.

This clone was counted only a few times. V usage is TRBV6-1 and J usage is TRBJ2-6; D may correspond to TRBD1 or TRBD2 (7 bases each). V dropped 6 bases and J dropped 2 bases, with 17 bases sitting between them. This CDR3 is built from 17 residues. Germline V gene lookup returns CDR1 MNHNS and CDR2 SASEGT. The chain's CDR3 is CASSELQGRAGANVLTF. The CDR3 DNA reads as TGTGCCAGCAGCGAATTACAGGGGAGGGCTGGGGCCAACGTCCTGACTTTC.

This clone was seen a handful of times. The chain recombines TRBV2 with TRBJ2-5; TRBD2 agrees at 12 bases. Germline values: CDR1 SNHLY, CDR2 FYNNEI. V trimming: 6 bases; J trimming: 2 bases; junction bases outside the gene matches: 4. The CDR3 is 15 amino acids. This CDR3 reads CASSVGTSGQETQYF. In DNA, the CDR3 is TGTGCCAGCAGCGTAGGGACTAGCGGGCAAGAGACCCAGTACTTC. Full variable domain (remainder filled in from reference TRBV2 and TRBJ2-5): EPEVTQTPSHQVTQMGQEVILRCVPISNHLYFYWYRQILGQKVEFLVSFYNNEISEKSEIFDDQFSVERPDGSNFTLKIRSTKLEDSAMYFCASSVGTSGQETQYFGPGTRLLVL.

V and J are TRBV2 and TRBJ2-1, with 7 bases lining up with TRBD2. The CDR3 spans 17 residues. V trimming: 0 bases; J trimming: 4 bases; junction bases outside the gene matches: 9. Germline V CDR1 and CDR2: SNHLY, FYNNEI. Here the CDR3 DNA reads TGTGCCAGCAGTGAAGCGGTAATGGCTAGCGGTTACAATGAGCAGTTCTTC. Its protein product is CASSEAVMASGYNEQFF.

The genes are TRBV5-6 and TRBJ1-5; D not resolved. The germline gives CDR1 SGHDT, CDR2 YYEEEE. V lost 2 bases and J 5 bases, leaving 17 bases between the germline ends. The CDR3 covers 16 residues. This chain's CDR3 is CASSFWTRGRDQPQHF. The CDR3, as DNA: TGTGCCAGCAGCTTCTGGACTCGCGGTAGGGATCAGCCCCAGCATTTT.

V is TRBV11-2 and J is TRBJ1-3; 8 positions agree with TRBD1. CDR3 length: 16 residues. Per the germline V gene, CDR1 is SGHAT and CDR2 is FQNNGV. V lost 5 bases to trimming and J lost 0 bases; unmatched junction nucleotides: 6. DNA of the CDR3: TGTGCCAGCAGCAGCTCCAGGGGGCACTCTGGAAACACCATATATTTT. This translates into CASSSSRGHSGNTIYF. Variable domain in full (rest from reference TRBV11-2 and TRBJ1-3): EAGVAQSPRYKIIEKRQSVAFWCNPISGHATLYWYQQILGQGPKLLIQFQNNGVVDDSQLPKDRFSAERLKGVDSTLKIQPAKLEDSAVYLCASSSSRGHSGNTIYFGEGSWLTVV.

V is TRBV7-9 and J is TRBJ2-7; 7 bases are a match to TRBD1. From germline, CDR1 is SEHNR and CDR2 FQNEAQ (reference sequence). V lost 5 bases to trimming and J lost 6 bases; unmatched junction nucleotides: 7. CDR3 size: 13 residues. DNA for the CDR3: TGTGCCAGCAGCCGGGACAGCCAGTCCGAGCAGTACTTC. Its translation: CASSRDSQSEQYF.

This chain links TRBV5-8 with TRBJ2-4; the D is unclear. This CDR3 comprises 15 residues. The germline V gene encodes CDR1 SGHTS and CDR2 YDEGEE. Deletions cut 1 base from V and 0 bases from J, with 8 bases between. DNA of the CDR3: TGTGCCAGCAGCTTGTACCGGCTAGCCAAAAACATTCAGTACTTC. It encodes CASSLYRLAKNIQYF.

The chain recombines TRBV10-3 with TRBJ2-2; D remains unclear. In germline, CDR1 is ENHRY, CDR2 SYGVKD. V lost 2 bases and J 4 bases, leaving 5 bases between the germline ends. The CDR3 is 13 amino acids. CDR3 bases: TGTGCCATCAGTGAGAAGGGCACCGGGGAGCTGTTTTTT. Amino acid sequence: CAISEKGTGELFF.

The chain has TRBV25-1 and TRBJ2-1, with D hard to call. With 5 bases removed from V and 9 bases from J, the gap between germline ends came to 14 bases. The CDR3 extends over 13 amino acids. Germline V gene data show CDR1 as MGHDK and CDR2 as SYGVNS. In DNA, the CDR3 is TGTGCCAGCAGTTTAGATTATGTCGGTGAGCAGTTCTTC. It translates to CASSLDYVGEQFF.

J is TRBJ1-5 and V is TRBV11-2; D not resolved. The germline V gene has CDR1 SGHAT and CDR2 FQNNGV. Deletions cut 1 base from V and 4 bases from J, with 8 bases between. The CDR3 sequence is 14 residues long. CDR3 coding DNA: TGTGCCAGCAGCTTAGTGGGCAGGAATCAGCCCCAGCATTTT. It specifies CASSLVGRNQPQHF.

This chain joins TRBV7-2 and TRBJ1-5; D is perhaps TRBD1 (5 bases). CDR1 and CDR2 from the germline V gene are SGHTA and FQGNSA. Trimming left V 5 bases short and J 5 bases short, with 10 bases between. The length of the CDR3 is 13 residues. The CDR3 sequence is CASSIRVDQPQHF. The CDR3 DNA is TGTGCCAGCAGCATCAGGGTAGATCAGCCCCAGCATTTT.

The chain is built from TRBV6-1 and TRBJ1-1; 8 nucleotides match TRBD1. V shed 1 base, J shed 7 bases, and the junction held 11 bases outside the gene matches. Germline values: CDR1 MNHNS, CDR2 SASEGT. The CDR3 has 16 amino acids. CDR3 amino acids: CASSEVQGADRDEAFF. CDR3 bases: TGTGCCAGCAGTGAAGTGCAGGGGGCGGACCGGGATGAAGCTTTCTTT.

The rearrangement links TRBV7-2 to TRBJ1-2; D not resolved. Germline V CDR1 and CDR2: SGHTA, FQGNSA. The CDR3 totals 14 residues. The V end was cut by 5 bases, the J end by 0 bases, with 10 bases between. The CDR3 region has the DNA TGTGCCAGCAGCCCCTATACACCTAACTATGGCTACACCTTC. Protein: CASSPYTPNYGYTF.

This clone was seen only once. J is TRBJ1-5 and V is TRBV5-1; D call uncertain. CDR3 length: 15 residues. Trimming took off 2 bases at V and 0 bases at J, with 9 bases between the two ends. The germline gives CDR1 SGHRS, CDR2 YFSETQ. The CDR3 reads CASSLSGFSNQPQHF. The DNA of the CDR3 is TGCGCCAGCAGCTTAAGCGGATTTAGCAATCAGCCCCAGCATTTT.

In its sample, this clone was seen once. This chain links TRBV7-6 with TRBJ2-1; D remains ambiguous. Germline values: CDR1 SGHVS, CDR2 FNYEAQ. Trimming shortened V by 5 bases and J by 3 bases, and 17 bases separated the two germline ends. This CDR3 region has 16 residues. The CDR3 DNA reads TGTGCCAGCAGCCAAAACTCAGACACAAACTACAATGAGCAGTTCTTC. This gives the protein CASSQNSDTNYNEQFF. Variable domain in full (rest from reference TRBV7-6 and TRBJ2-1): GAGVSQSPRYKVTKRGQDVALRCDPISGHVSLYWYRQALGQGPEFLTYFNYEAQQDKSGLPNDRFSAERPEGSISTLTIQRTEQRDSAMYRCASSQNSDTNYNEQFFGPGTRLTVL.

CDR3 in amino acids: CASSPPDRASNQPQHF. The CDR3 nucleotides are TGTGCCAGCTCACCACCGGACAGGGCTAGCAATCAGCCCCAGCATTTT. The chain combines TRBV18 with TRBJ1-5, with 8 nucleotides matching TRBD1. The CDR3 is 16 amino acids. Per germline, CDR1 KGHSH and CDR2 LQKENI. Trimming at V came to 0 bases and at J to 0 bases, leaving 1 base not matched to a gene.

The chain has TRBV5-8 and TRBJ2-3; TRBD2 agrees at 8 bases. The germline CDR1 and CDR2 sequences are SGHTS and YDEGEE. The trim removed 10 bases at V and 2 bases at J, leaving 9 bases unmatched. This CDR3 is 14 amino acids long. As DNA, the CDR3 is TGTGCCTACTCCCGGGGGGGGACCACAGATACGCAGTATTTT. Translating gives CAYSRGGTTDTQYF.

CDR3 loop: CASSLYPQTSGGARGEQYF. The DNA of the CDR3 is TGTGCCAGCAGCCTCTACCCCCAGACTAGCGGGGGGGCGCGGGGCGAGCAGTACTTC. The chain links TRBV4-2 to TRBJ2-7; 14 bases are a match to TRBD2. CDR1 and CDR2 from the germline V gene are LGHNA and YNFKEQ. Trimming cost V 4 bases and J 6 bases; bases outside gene matches: 17. The CDR3 consists of 19 residues.

The genes are TRBV6-5 and TRBJ1-2; D call uncertain. The germline V and J ends were trimmed by 2 bases and 8 bases, with 15 bases remaining between them. The CDR3 runs 14 residues. Germline CDR1 is MNHEY and CDR2 is SVGAGI. CDR3 nucleotide sequence: TGTGCCAGCAGTTACGGTAGAAAGGTTGGGGGCTACACCTTC. This translates into CASSYGRKVGGYTF.

The rearrangement links TRBV27 to TRBJ2-2; the match to TRBD1 covers 10 bases. CDR1 MNHEY and CDR2 SMNVEV come from the germline V gene (reference sequence). The CDR3 length is 17 residues. The trim removed 2 bases at V and 0 bases at J, leaving 3 bases unmatched. The DNA for the CDR3 is TGTGCCAGCAGTTTACCAGGACAGGGGGCGAACACCGGGGAGCTGTTTTTT. Its protein is CASSLPGQGANTGELFF.